The present T cell receptor (beta chain) was sequenced within a study of T cells in Graves' hyperthyroidism and ophthalmopathy. TCR beta CDR3 sequences were amplified from RNA transcripts. The TCR CDR3 first-round RT-PCR relied on the HTBI primer set. Using its own MiXCR run on the multiplex PCR reads, TCRdb lists one record per CDR3 protein. The table records more than 350,000 distinct CDR3 sequences, roughly 15% of them present only once. The CDR3 is 15 residues long. The J segment lost 12 bases and the V segment lost 2 bases, leaving 11 bases of the junction unmatched. Germline V gene lookup returns CDR1 SNHLY and CDR2 FYNNEI. This clonotype was found a few times.

The sequenced sample was blood. The receptor comes from a young woman with Graves' ophthalmopathy. J is TRBJ1-5 and V is TRBV2; 9 bases are a match to TRBD1. CDR3: CASSELQGAGNHQHF. The CDR3 coding sequence is TGTGCCAGCAGTGAACTACAGGGGGCAGGAAATCACCAGCATTTT.